This entry is about one TCR beta chain. The antigen remains unidentified. CDR1 is LGHNA and CDR2 is YNFKEQ in the germline V gene. V lost 0 bases and J 9 bases, leaving 6 bases between the germline ends. This CDR3 is built from 12 residues. This sample was included in a study of early stage breast cancer tumors. Whole-study findings and limits: Tumors had around 2.4-fold higher T cell density than normal breast.

Data came from immunoSEQ multiplex PCR; TCRdb stores just in-frame clones and leaves some out. Altogether fewer than 30,000 clones are present, 80% being singletons, with the ten largest covering roughly an eighth. The gene calls are TRBV4-2 and TRBJ2-1, with D unresolved. The specimen sequenced was blood. The receptor was derived from a person aged 55 to 75 with breast cancer. CDR3 in amino acids: CASSQEQFEQFF. CDR3 sequence (DNA): TGTGCCAGCAGCCAAGAACAGTTTGAGCAGTTCTTC.